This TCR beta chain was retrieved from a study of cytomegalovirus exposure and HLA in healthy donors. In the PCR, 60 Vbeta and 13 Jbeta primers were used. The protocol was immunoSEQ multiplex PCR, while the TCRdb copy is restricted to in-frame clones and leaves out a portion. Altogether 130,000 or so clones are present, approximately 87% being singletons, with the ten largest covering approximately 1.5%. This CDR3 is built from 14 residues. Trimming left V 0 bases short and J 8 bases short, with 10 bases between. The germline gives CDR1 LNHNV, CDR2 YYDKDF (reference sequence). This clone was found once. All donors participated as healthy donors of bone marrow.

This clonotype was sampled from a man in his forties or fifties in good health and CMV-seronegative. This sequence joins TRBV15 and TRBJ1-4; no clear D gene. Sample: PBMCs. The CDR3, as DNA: TGTGCCACCAGCAGAGATAATATTGGCGAAAAACTGTTTTTT. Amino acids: CATSRDNIGEKLFF.